The clone carrying this T cell receptor beta chain was counted ten times or more. What it recognizes is unknown. This sample was included in a study of beta chain features in type 1 diabetes. The investigators reverse transcribed all of the isolated RNA, so they sequenced expressed TCRB transcripts. Sequencing was performed with immunoSEQ multiplex PCR; in TCRdb, only in-frame clones are kept and a portion is missing. Of roughly 160,000 clones listed, roughly 7.1% are singletons. CDR1 is MNHNY, CDR2 SVGAGI, per germline (reference sequence). Trimming removed 7 bases at V and 0 bases at J, with 13 bases between. The length of the CDR3 is 15 residues. Whole-study results and caveats: Across all four CD4+ subsets, people with type 1 diabetes showed modestly shorter TCRB CDR3s. More deletions and fewer insertions at VDJ junctions were seen in type 1 diabetes patients. The study notes PCR might favor shorter templates equally in patients and controls. In the patient group, naive, central memory and Treg TCRB repertoires seemed more alike than in the healthy donor group.

This TCR derives from a woman aged 40 to 49 with type 1 diabetes. The chain carries TRBV6-6 and TRBJ1-5, with D unresolved. Sequenced sample: central memory CD4+ T cells from blood. DNA of the CDR3: TGTGCCAGCACCGTCAGTGTGTCTAGCAATCAGCCCCAGCATTTT. It specifies CASTVSVSSNQPQHF.